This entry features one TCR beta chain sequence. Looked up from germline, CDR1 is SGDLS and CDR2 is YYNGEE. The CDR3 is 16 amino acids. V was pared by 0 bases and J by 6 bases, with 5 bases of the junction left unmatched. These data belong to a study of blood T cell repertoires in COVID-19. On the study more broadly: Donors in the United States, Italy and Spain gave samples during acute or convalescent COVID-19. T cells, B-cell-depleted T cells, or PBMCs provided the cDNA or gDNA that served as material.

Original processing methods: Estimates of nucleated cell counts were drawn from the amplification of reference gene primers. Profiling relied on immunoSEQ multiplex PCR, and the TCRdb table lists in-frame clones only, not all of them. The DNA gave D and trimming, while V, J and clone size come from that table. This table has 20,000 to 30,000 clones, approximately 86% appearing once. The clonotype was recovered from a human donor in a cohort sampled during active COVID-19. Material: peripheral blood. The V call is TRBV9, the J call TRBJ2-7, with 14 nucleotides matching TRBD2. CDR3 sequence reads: CASSVEGTSGSSEQYF. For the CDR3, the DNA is TGTGCCAGCAGCGTAGAGGGGACTAGCGGGAGTAGCGAGCAGTACTTC.